This entry lists 8 T cell receptor beta chains sequenced from one sample in a study of blood T cell repertoires in COVID-19. Sequenced by immunoSEQ multiplex PCR; TCRdb stores in-frame clones only, minus some. The data hold 150,000 to 200,000 clones, with 90% to 95% observed a single time. Specimen: peripheral blood. Every receptor here comes from a man between 50 and 59 years old with acute or convalescent COVID-19.

This clone was found once. The chain recombines TRBV6-6 with TRBJ2-3; 9 bases map to TRBD1. The CDR3 length is 14 residues. Trimming cost V 7 bases and J 2 bases; bases outside gene matches: 4. Germline CDR1 is MNHNY and CDR2 is SVGAGI (reference sequence). This CDR3 reads CASTGTGNTDTQYF. The CDR3 coding sequence is TGTGCCAGCACGGGGACAGGGAACACAGATACGCAGTATTTT.

This chain links TRBV3-1 (or the pseudogene TRBV3-2) with TRBJ1-3, with D tentatively TRBD1 (5 bases). Per germline, CDR1 LGHDT and CDR2 YNNKEL (reference sequence). Trimming stripped 0 bases from V and 0 bases from J, with 15 bases between. CDR3 size: 18 residues. The CDR3 protein is CASSQDFQQAPSGNTIYF. CDR3 sequence (DNA): TGTGCCAGCAGCCAAGATTTCCAACAGGCCCCCTCTGGAAACACCATATATTTT.

The chain employs TRBV6-4 and TRBJ1-6, with 7 bases aligning to TRBD1. The V gene's germline CDR1 is MRHNA and CDR2 SNTAGT. The CDR3 has 15 residues. Losses at the gene ends were 4 bases for V and 6 bases for J; bases not matched to a gene: 6. The CDR3 loop is CASSVEGTANSPLHF. Written as DNA, the CDR3 is TGTGCCAGCAGTGTGGAAGGGACAGCTAATTCACCCCTCCACTTT.

The V call is TRBV6-5, the J call TRBJ1-2; 7 bases are shared with TRBD1. CDR3 length: 12 residues. With 6 bases clipped from V and 5 bases from J, the junction kept 3 bases outside the gene matches. Germline V gene sequence: CDR1 MNHEY, CDR2 SVGAGI. CDR3 loop: CASSRDSYGYTF. In DNA form, the CDR3 reads TGTGCCAGCAGCCGGGACAGTTATGGCTACACCTTC.

On this clone: This specimen includes other DNA sequences encoding the same CDR3. The chain combines TRBV2 with TRBJ1-6; D remains unclear. V was shortened by 3 bases and J by 5 bases, with 8 bases between the two germline ends. Germline CDR1 is SNHLY and CDR2 is FYNNEI. This CDR3 spans 14 amino acids. CDR3 in amino acids: CASSEARNNSPLHF. The DNA for the CDR3 is TGTGCCAGCAGTGAGGCGCGGAATAATTCACCCCTCCACTTT.

The gene calls are TRBV2 and TRBJ1-5; maybe TRBD1 (6 bases). The CDR3 covers 15 residues. In germline, CDR1 is SNHLY, CDR2 FYNNEI. The ends were cut back, 7 bases at V and 0 bases at J, with 13 bases in the middle. The CDR3: CASKLGQSSNQPQHF. The DNA of the CDR3 is TGTGCCAGCAAACTTGGACAGTCTAGCAATCAGCCCCAGCATTTT.

The chain couples TRBV10-3 to TRBJ1-2, with D hard to call. This CDR3 is built from 13 residues. The V gene's germline CDR1 is ENHRY and CDR2 SYGVKD. Trimming stripped 3 bases from V and 8 bases from J, with 13 bases between. This CDR3 is CAISDPSGGGYTF. The CDR3 DNA sequence: TGTGCCATCAGTGACCCCTCGGGAGGGGGCTACACCTTC.

The rearrangement joins TRBV24-1 to TRBJ1-4; 8 bases fit TRBD1. There are 15 residues in the CDR3. J lost 7 bases, V lost 2 bases, and 5 bases had no gene match. Germline V CDR1 and CDR2: KGHDR, SFDVKD. As DNA, the CDR3 is TGTGCCACCAGTGATTCCGGACAGGGAATTGAAAAACTGTTTTTT. Residues: CATSDSGQGIEKLFF.